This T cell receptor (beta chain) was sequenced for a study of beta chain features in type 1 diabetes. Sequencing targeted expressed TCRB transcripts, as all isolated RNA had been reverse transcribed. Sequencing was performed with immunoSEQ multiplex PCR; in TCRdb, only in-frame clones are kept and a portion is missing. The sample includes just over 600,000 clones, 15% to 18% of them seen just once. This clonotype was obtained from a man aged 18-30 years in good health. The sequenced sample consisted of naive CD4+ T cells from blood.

CDR3 region: CASTLPGWADTEAFF. In DNA form, the CDR3 reads TGTGCCAGCACCCTGCCAGGTTGGGCTGACACTGAAGCTTTCTTT. The chain is built from TRBV5-6 and TRBJ1-1; D remains unclear. The CDR3 is 15 residues long. Trimming left V 6 bases short and J 3 bases short, with 18 bases between. Germline values: CDR1 SGHDT, CDR2 YYEEEE.